Each of the 2 T cell receptor beta chains below was sequenced from the same sample in a study of Graves' ophthalmopathy and Graves' hyperthyroidism. RNA transcripts served as template for amplifying TCR beta CDR3 sequences. After a first-round RT-PCR with HTBI primers, a second-round multiplex PCR was run. TCRdb analysed the multiplex PCR reads with MiXCR anew, one entry per CDR3 protein. The sample includes approximately 500,000 distinct CDR3 sequences, roughly an eighth of them seen just once. The sequenced material came from blood. These receptor sequences come from a woman aged 30 to 39 with Graves' ophthalmopathy.

This clonotype has a handful of counts. The V and J genes are TRBV30 and TRBJ2-7; possible D gene TRBD1, 6 bases. Trimming removed 4 bases at V and 4 bases at J, with 23 bases between. This CDR3 contains 16 residues. Germline CDR1 reads GTSNPN; CDR2 reads SVGIG (reference sequence). CDR3 residues: CAWIASGTFGRYEQYF. The CDR3 DNA follows: TGTGCCTGGATTGCCTCCGGGACATTCGGCAGGTACGAGCAGTACTTC.

This clonotype has at least ten counts. The CDR3 DNA reads TGTGCCAGTAGTCCACCGGCAGGGTTGAACACTGAAGCTTTCTTT. Translating it yields CASSPPAGLNTEAFF. The chain employs TRBV19 and TRBJ1-1, with D possibly matching TRBD1 (5 bases). Trimming stripped 5 bases from V and 0 bases from J, with 13 bases between. CDR1 LNHDA and CDR2 SQIVND come from the germline V gene (reference sequence). The CDR3 extends over 15 amino acids.